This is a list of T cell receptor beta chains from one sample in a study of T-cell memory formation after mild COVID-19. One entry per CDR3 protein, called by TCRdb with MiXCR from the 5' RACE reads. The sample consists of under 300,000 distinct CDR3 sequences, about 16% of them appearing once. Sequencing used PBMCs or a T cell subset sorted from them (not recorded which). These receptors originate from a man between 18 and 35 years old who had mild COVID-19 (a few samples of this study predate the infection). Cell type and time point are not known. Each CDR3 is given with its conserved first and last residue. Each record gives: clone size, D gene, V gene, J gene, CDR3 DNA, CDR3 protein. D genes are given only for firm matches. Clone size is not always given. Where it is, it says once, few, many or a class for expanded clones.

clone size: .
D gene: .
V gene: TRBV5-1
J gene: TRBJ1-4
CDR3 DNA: TGCGCCAGCAGCGTAGGAGGGGCGGATAATGAAAAACTGTTTTTT
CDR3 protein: CASSVGGADNEKLFF

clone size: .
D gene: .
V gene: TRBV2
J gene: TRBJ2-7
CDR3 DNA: TGTGCCAGCAGTCGGACACTAGGAGGGTACGAGCAGTACTTC
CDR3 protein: CASSRTLGGYEQYF

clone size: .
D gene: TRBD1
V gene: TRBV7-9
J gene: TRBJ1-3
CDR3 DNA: TGTGCCAGCAGCCGGACAGGGTACGATAGAAACACCATATATTTT
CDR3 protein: CASSRTGYDRNTIYF

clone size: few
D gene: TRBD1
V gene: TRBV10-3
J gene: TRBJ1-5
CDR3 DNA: TGTGCCATCAGCCGGACAGGGGGGCTTAATCAGCCCCAGCATTTT
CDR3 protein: CAISRTGGLNQPQHF

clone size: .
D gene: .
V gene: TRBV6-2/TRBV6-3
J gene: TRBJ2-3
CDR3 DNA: TGTGCCAGCAAAAGGAGGGCTAGCGGCACAGATACGCAGTATTTT
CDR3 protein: CASKRRASGTDTQYF

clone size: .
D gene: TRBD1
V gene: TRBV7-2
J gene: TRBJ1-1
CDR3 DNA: TGTGCCAGCAGCTCCCAGACAGGGGAAGCTGAAGCTTTCTTT
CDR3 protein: CASSSQTGEAEAFF

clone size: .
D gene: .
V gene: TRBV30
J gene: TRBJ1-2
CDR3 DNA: TGTGCCTGGAGTGTACGACGGGAACGGGGCTACACCTTC
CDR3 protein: CAWSVRRERGYTF

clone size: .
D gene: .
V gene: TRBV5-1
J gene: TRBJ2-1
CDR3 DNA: TGCGCCAGCAGCTCTCCCCCGCCGGCGGAGGGGGCGAACGATGAGCAGTTCTTC
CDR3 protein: CASSSPPPAEGANDEQFF

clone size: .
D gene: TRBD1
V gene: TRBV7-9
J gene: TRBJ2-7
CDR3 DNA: TGTGCCAGCAGCTTGACAGGGGACGGGGAGCAGTACTTC
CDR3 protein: CASSLTGDGEQYF

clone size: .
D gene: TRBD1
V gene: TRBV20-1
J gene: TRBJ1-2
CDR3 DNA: TGCAGTGCTTTCGGGACAGTTAACTATGGCTACACCTTC
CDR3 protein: CSAFGTVNYGYTF

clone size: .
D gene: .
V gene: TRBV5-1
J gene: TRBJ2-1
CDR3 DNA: TGCGCCAGCAGCTTGGAGGGGGGACTCTCCTACAATGAGCAGTTCTTC
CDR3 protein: CASSLEGGLSYNEQFF

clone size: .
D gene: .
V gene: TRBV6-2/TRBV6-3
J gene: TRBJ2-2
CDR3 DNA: TGTGCCAGCAGACCCTGGAGGGGGCAAAGGACCGGGGAGCTGTTTTTT
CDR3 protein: CASRPWRGQRTGELFF

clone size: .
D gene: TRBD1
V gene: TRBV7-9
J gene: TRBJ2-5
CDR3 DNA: TGTGCCAGCAGCCCAGGGACAGGGTATGAGACCCAGTACTTC
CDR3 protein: CASSPGTGYETQYF

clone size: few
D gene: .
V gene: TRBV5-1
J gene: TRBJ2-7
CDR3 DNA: TGCGCCAGCTCCGAACCCCAGGGCCGAGGGCAGTACTTC
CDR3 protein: CASSEPQGRGQYF

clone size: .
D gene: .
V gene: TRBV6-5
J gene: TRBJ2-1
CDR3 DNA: TGTGCCAGCAGTTTCCGGGGGGCGGGAGATGAGCAGTTCTTC
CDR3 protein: CASSFRGAGDEQFF

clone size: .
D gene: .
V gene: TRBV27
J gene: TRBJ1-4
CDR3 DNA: TGTGCCAGCAGTTTACAAGGGGCTAATGAAAAACTGTTTTTT
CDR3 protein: CASSLQGANEKLFF

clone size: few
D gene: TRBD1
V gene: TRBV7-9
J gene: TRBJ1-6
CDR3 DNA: TGTGCCAGCAGCCCGCGACAGGGGGGTTCACCCCTCCACTTT
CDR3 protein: CASSPRQGGSPLHF

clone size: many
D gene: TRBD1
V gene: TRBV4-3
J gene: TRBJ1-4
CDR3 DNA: TGCGCCAGCAGCCAAGGACCAGGACAGGCTAATGAAAAACTGTTTTTT
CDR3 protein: CASSQGPGQANEKLFF

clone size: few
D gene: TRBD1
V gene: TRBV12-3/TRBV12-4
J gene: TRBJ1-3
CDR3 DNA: TGTGCCAGCAGTGTGGAGACAGGGTTTTCTGGAAACACCATATATTTT
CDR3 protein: CASSVETGFSGNTIYF

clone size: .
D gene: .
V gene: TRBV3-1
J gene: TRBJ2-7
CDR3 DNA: TGTGCCAGCAGTTCCTCCGGTGCCTACGAGCAGTACTTC
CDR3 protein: CASSSSGAYEQYF

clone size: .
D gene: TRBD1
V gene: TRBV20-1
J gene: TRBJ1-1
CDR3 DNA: TGCAGTGCTCCCATGCGGCCGGGACAGGGGAGTTCCCTTGAAGCTTTCTTT
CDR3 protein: CSAPMRPGQGSSLEAFF

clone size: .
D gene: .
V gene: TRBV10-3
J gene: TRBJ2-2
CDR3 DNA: TGTGCCATCAGTGAGACCTCCGACCAGCTGTTTTTT
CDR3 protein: CAISETSDQLFF

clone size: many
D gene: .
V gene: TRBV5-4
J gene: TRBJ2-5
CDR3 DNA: TGTGCCAGCAGGCCCACAGGGATTGGCCAAGAGACCCAGTACTTC
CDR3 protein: CASRPTGIGQETQYF

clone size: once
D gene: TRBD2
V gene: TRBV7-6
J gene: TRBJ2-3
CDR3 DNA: TGTGCCAGCAGCTTTAGCGGGGTGGGAGATACGCAGTATTTT
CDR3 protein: CASSFSGVGDTQYF

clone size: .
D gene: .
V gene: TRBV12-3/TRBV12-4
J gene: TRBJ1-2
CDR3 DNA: TGTGCCAGCAGTCGACAGCCTTATGGCTACACCTTC
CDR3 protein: CASSRQPYGYTF

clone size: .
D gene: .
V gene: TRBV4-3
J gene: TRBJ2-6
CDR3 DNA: TGCGCCAGCAGCCAAGAAGGGGGAGAGGGTTCCGGGGCCAACGTCCTGACTTTC
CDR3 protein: CASSQEGGEGSGANVLTF

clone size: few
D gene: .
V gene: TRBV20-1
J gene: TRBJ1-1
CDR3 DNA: TGCAGTGCTAGTGTAGGTGGGCAGATAAACACTGAAGCTTTCTTT
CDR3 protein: CSASVGGQINTEAFF

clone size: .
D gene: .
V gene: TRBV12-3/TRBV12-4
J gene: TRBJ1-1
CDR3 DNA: TGTGCCAGCAGTTCGGGGGGCAGGACTGAAGCTTTCTTT
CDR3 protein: CASSSGGRTEAFF

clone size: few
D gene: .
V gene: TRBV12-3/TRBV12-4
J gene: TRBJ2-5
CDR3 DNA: TGTGCCAGCAGTTTGGACGGTCCTGCGACCCAGTACTTC
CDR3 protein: CASSLDGPATQYF

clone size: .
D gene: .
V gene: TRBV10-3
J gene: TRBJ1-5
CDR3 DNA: TGTGCCATCAGTGAGTCGGGACCCCTCAGGGGTCAGCCCCAGCATTTT
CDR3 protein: CAISESGPLRGQPQHF

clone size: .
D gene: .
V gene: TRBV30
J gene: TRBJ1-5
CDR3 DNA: TGTGCCTGGAGTAGGGACCCGGCGCCCCAGCATTTT
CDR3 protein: CAWSRDPAPQHF

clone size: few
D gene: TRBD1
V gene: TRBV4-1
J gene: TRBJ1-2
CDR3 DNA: TGCGCCAGCAGCCAGGCCGGACAGGAAGCTAATATCGGCTACACCTTC
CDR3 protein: CASSQAGQEANIGYTF

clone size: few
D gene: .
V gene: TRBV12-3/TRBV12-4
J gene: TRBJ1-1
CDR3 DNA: TGTGCCAGCATGGTCTCGGGGGGCCGGCGGACTGAAGCTTTCTTT
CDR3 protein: CASMVSGGRRTEAFF

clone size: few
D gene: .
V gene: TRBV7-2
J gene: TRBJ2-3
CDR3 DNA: TGTGCCAGCAGGACCCGGGGGGCCGATCCTGCAGATACGCAGTATTTT
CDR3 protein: CASRTRGADPADTQYF

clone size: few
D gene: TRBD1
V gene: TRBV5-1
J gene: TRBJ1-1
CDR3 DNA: TGCGCCAGCAGCCCCGGGACAGTCGTGGCTGAAGCTTTCTTT
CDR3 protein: CASSPGTVVAEAFF

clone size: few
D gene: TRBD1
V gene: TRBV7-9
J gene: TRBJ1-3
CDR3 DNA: TGTGCCAGCAGCTTGGAGACAGGGGGCTCTGGAAACACCATATATTTT
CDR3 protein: CASSLETGGSGNTIYF

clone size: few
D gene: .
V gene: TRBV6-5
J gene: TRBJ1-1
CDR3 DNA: TGTGCCAGCAGTTACGCGCAGGGGATGCTGAACACTGAAGCTTTCTTT
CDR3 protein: CASSYAQGMLNTEAFF

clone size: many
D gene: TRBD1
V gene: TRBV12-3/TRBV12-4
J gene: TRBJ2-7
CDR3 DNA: TGTGCCAGCAGTTTAATGGGGACAGGGGAGTACGAGCAGTACTTC
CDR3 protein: CASSLMGTGEYEQYF

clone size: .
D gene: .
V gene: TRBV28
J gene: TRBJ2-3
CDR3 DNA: TGTGCCAGCAGTCACATTCGCACAGATACGCAGTATTTT
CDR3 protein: CASSHIRTDTQYF

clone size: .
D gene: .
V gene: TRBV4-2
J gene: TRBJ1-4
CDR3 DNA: TGTGCCAGCAGCTTCCCGGGGGGACGGGCGGGAGAAAAACTGTTTTTT
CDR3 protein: CASSFPGGRAGEKLFF

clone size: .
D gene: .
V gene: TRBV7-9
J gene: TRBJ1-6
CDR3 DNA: TGTGCCAGCAGAAAGGGTGTGGATTCACCCCTCCACTTT
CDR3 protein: CASRKGVDSPLHF

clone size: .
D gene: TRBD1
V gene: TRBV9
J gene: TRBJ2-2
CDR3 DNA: TGTGCCAGCAGCGGACAGGGGTCCAACACCGGGGAGCTGTTTTTT
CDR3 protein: CASSGQGSNTGELFF

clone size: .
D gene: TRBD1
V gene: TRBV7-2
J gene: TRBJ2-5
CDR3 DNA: TGTGCCTCCCGGAGTTCAGGGGGCAGGATGGAGACCCAGTACTTC
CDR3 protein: CASRSSGGRMETQYF

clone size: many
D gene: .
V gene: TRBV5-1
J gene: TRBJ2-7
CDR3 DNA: TGCGCCAGCAGGAGATCACAGAACTACGAGCAGTACTTC
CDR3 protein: CASRRSQNYEQYF

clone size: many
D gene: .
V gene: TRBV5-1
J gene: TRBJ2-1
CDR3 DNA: TGCGCCAGCAGCTTGTACGGTTTAGGGTCCTACAATGAGCAGTTCTTC
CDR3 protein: CASSLYGLGSYNEQFF

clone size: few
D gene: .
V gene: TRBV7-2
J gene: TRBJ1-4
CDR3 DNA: TGTGCCAGCAGCCCCCAGACAGGCATTAATGAAAAACTGTTTTTT
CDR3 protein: CASSPQTGINEKLFF

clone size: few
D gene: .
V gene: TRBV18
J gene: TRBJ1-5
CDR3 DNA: TGTGCCAGCTCAGATCAAAGGGGCAATCAGCCCCAGCATTTT
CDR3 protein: CASSDQRGNQPQHF

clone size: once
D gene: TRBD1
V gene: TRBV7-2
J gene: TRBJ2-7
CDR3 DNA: TGTGCCAGCAGCTTAGATCATGCGGGACAGGGGAAGTACTTC
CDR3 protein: CASSLDHAGQGKYF

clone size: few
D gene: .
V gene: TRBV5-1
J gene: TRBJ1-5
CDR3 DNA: TGCGCCAGCAGCTTGGAAGCCGACGAGCCCCAGCATTTT
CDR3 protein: CASSLEADEPQHF

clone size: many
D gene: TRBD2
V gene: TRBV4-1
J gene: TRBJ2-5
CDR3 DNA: TGCGCCAGCAGCCAAGAGACTAGCGGCCAAGAGACCCAGTACTTC
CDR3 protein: CASSQETSGQETQYF